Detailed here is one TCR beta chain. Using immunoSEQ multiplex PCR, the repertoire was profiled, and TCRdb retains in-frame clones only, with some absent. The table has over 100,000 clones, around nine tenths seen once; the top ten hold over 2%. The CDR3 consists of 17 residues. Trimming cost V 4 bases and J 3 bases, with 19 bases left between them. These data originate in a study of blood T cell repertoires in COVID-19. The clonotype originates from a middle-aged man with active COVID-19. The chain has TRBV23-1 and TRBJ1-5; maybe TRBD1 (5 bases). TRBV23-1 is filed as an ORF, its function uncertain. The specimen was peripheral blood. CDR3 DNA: TGCGCCAGCAGTCCCCGGGGGTGGGAGGGCGACAATCAGCCCCAGCATTTT. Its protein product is CASSPRGWEGDNQPQHF.